In its sample, the clone carrying this T cell receptor beta chain was seen a few times. Germline V gene data show CDR1 as GTSNPN and CDR2 as SVGIG (reference sequence). The CDR3 loop spans 12 amino acids. The V end was cut by 4 bases, the J end by 5 bases, with 11 bases between. This specimen comes from a study of breast tumors, draining lymph nodes, adjacent tissues. Each CDR3 protein gets one entry after TCRdb re-called the multiplex PCR reads with MiXCR. The table has about 200,000 distinct CDR3 sequences, 31% seen once. Axillary draining lymph nodes of breast cancer patients supplied the node samples.

This TCR was recovered from a female donor with breast cancer. Some clones in this sample may be carry-over from other donors' samples. Source material: axillary lymph node tissue. The rearrangement joins TRBV30 to TRBJ1-2, with unresolved D. CDR3 sequence: CAWTVMGYGYTF. DNA of the CDR3: TGTGCCTGGACTGTTATGGGATATGGCTACACCTTC.